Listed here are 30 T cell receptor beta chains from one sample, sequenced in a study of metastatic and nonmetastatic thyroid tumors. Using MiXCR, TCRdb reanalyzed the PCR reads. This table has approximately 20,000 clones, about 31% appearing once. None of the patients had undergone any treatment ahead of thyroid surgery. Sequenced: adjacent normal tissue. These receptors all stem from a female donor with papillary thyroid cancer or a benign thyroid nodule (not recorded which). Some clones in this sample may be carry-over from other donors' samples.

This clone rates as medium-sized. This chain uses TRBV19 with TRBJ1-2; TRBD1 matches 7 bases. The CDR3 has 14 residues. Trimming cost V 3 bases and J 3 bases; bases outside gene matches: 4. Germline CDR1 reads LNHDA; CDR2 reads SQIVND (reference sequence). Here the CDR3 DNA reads TGTGCCAGTAGTATCATAGGGGGCGACTATGGCTACACCTTC. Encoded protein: CASSIIGGDYGYTF.

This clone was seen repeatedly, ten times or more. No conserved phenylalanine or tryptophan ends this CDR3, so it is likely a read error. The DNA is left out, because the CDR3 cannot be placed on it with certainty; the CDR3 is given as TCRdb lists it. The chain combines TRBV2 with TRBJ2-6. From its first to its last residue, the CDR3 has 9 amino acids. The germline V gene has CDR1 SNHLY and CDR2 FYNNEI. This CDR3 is CASSQARTS.

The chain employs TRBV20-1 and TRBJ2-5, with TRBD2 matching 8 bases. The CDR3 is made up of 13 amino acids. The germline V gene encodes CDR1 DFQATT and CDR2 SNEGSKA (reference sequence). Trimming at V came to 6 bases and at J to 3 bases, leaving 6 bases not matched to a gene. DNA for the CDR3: TGCAGTGCCGTCCCCGGGGGGGAAGAGACCCAGTACTTC. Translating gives CSAVPGGEETQYF.

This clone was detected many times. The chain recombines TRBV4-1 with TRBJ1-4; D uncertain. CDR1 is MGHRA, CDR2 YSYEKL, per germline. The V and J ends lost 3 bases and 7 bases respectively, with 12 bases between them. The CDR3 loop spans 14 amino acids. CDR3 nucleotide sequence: TGCGCCAGCAGCCAGCCGGGAGGTAGTGAAAAACTGTTTTTT. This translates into CASSQPGGSEKLFF.

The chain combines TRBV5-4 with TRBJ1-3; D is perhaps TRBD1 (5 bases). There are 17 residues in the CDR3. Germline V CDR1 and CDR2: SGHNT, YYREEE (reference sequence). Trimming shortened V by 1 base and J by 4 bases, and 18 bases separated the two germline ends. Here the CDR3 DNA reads TGTGCCAGCAGCTTGCTCGGAGGGGCACTAGGAGGAAACACCATATATTTT. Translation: CASSLLGGALGGNTIYF. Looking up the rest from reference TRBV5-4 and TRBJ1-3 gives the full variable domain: ETGVTQSPTHLIKTRGQQVTLRCSSQSGHNTVSWYQQALGQGPQFIFQYYREEENGRGNFPPRFSGLQFPNYSSELNVNALELDDSALYLCASSLLGGALGGNTIYFGEGSWLTVV.

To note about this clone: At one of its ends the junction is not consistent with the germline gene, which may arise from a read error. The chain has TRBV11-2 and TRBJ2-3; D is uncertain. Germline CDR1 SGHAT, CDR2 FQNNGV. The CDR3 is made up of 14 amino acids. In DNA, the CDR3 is TGTGCCAGCAGCTTACTAGGCCCCACAGATATGCAGTATTTT. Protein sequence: CASSLLGPTDMQYF.

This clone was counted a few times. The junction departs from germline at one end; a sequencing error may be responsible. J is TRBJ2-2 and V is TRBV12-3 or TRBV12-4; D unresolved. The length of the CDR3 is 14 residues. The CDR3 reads CANSLYQRKGELFF. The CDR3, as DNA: TGTGCCAACAGTTTATATCAGCGTAAAGGGGAGCTGTTTTTT.

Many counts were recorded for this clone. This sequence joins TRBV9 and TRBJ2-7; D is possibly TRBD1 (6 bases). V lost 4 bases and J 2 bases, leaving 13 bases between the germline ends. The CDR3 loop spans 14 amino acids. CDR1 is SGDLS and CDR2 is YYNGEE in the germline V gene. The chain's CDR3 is CASSPQDSTYEQYF. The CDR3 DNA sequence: TGTGCCAGCAGCCCACAGGACAGCACCTACGAGCAGTACTTC.

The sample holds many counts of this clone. The CDR3 nucleotides are TGTGCCAGCAGCTTGATAAACACCGGGGAGCTGTTTTTT. The encoded protein is CASSLINTGELFF. The chain combines TRBV5-6 with TRBJ2-2; D is undetermined. CDR3 length: 13 residues. The V end lost 1 base, the J end lost 2 bases, and 3 bases lay between the germline ends. Germline CDR1 and CDR2: SGHDT and YYEEEE.

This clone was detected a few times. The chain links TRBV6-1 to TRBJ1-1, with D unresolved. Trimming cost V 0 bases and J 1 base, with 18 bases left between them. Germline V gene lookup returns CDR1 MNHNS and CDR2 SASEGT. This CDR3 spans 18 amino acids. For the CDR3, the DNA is TGTGCCAGCAGTGAAGCTAGAGGTAGGGCCCTAAGGAACACTGAAGCTTTCTTT. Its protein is CASSEARGRALRNTEAFF.

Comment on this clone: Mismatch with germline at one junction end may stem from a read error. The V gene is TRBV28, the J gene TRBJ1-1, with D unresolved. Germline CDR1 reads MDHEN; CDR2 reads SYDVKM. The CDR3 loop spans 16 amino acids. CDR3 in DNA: TGTGCCAGAAGTTTATCACCAGTGTCGATGAACACTGGAGCTTTCTTT. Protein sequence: CARSLSPVSMNTGAFF.

CDR3 nucleotides: TGCGCCAGCAGCCTAGCGGGAGGTTTGTACGAGCAGTACTTC. It translates to CASSLAGGLYEQYF. The gene calls are TRBV5-1 and TRBJ2-7; 11 positions agree with TRBD2. This CDR3 comprises 14 residues. The V gene's germline CDR1 is SGHRS and CDR2 YFSETQ. V shed 4 bases and J 4 bases; nucleotides not matched to a gene: 4.

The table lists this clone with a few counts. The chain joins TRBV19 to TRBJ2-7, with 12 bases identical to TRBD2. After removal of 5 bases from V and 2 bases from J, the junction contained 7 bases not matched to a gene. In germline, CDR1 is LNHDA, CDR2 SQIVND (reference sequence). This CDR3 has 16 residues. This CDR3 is CASSPGLAGSTYEQYF. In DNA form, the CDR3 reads TGTGCCAGTAGTCCCGGACTAGCGGGATCCACCTACGAGCAGTACTTC.

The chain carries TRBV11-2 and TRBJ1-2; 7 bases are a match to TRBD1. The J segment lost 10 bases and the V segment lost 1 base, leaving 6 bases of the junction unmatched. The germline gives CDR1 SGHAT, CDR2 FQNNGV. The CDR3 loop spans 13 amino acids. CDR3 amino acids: CASSLAGQTSYTF. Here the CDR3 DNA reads TGTGCCAGCAGCTTAGCGGGACAGACCTCCTACACCTTC.

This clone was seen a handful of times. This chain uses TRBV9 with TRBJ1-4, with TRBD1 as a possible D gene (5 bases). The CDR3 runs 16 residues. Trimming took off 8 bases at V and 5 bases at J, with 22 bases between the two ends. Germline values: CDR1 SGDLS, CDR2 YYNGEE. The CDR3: CASSTDGAGLNEKLFF. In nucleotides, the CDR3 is TGTGCCAGTAGCACCGACGGGGCAGGGTTAAATGAAAAACTGTTTTTT. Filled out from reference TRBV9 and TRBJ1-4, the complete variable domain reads DSGVTQTPKHLITATGQRVTLRCSPRSGDLSVYWYQQSLDQGLQFLIQYYNGEERAKGNILERFSAQQFPDLHSELNLSSLELGDSALYFCASSTDGAGLNEKLFFGSGTQLSVL.

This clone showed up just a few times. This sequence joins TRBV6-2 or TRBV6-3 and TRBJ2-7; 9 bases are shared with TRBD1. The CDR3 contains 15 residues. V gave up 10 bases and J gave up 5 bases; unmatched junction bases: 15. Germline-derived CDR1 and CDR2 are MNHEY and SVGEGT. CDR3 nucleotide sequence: TGTGCCACACACCGAACGGGACAGGGCTTTCACGAGCAGTACTTC. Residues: CATHRTGQGFHEQYF.

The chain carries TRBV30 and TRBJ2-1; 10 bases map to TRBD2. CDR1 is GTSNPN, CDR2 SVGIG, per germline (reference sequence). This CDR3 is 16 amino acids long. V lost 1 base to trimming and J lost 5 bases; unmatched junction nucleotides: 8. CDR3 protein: CAWSALWLAGDNEQFF. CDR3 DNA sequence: TGTGCCTGGAGTGCGTTGTGGCTAGCGGGAGACAATGAGCAGTTCTTC.

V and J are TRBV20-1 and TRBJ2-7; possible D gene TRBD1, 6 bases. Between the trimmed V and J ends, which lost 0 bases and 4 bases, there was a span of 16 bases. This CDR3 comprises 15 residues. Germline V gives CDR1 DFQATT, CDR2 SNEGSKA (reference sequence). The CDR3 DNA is TGCAGTGCTAGAGAAGTCGGCAGGGGTTCTTACGAGCAGTACTTC. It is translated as CSAREVGRGSYEQYF.

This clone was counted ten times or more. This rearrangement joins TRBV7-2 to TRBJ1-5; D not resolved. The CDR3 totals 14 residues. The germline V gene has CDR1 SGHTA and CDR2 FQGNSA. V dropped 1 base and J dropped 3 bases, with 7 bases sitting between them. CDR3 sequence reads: CASSLGGLNQPQHF. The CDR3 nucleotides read TGTGCCAGCAGCTTAGGCGGCCTCAATCAGCCCCAGCATTTT. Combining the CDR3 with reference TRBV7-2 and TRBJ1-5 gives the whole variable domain GAGVSQSPSNKVTEKGKDVELRCDPISGHTALYWYRQSLGQGLEFLIYFQGNSAPDKSGLPSDRFSAERTGGSVSTLTIQRTQQEDSAVYLCASSLGGLNQPQHFGDGTRLSIL.

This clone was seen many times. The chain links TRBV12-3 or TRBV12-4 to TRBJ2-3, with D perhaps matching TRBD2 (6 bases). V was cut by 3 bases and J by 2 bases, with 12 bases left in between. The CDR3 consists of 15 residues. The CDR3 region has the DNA TGTGCCAGCAGTTTGGGCGGGGCATACACAGATACGCAGTATTTT. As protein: CASSLGGAYTDTQYF.

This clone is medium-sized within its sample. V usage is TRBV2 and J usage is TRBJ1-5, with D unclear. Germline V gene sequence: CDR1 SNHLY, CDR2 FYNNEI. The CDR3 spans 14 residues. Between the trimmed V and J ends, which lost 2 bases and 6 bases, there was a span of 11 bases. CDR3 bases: TGTGCCAGCAGTGAATCACAGTCAGTTCAGCCCCAGCATTTT. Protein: CASSESQSVQPQHF.

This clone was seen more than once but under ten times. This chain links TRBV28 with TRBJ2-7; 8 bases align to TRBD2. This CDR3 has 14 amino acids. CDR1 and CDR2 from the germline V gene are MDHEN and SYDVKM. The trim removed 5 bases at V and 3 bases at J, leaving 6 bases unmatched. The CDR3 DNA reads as TGTGCCAGCAGTGGCCATAGCGGGGTCTACGAGCAGTACTTC. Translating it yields CASSGHSGVYEQYF.

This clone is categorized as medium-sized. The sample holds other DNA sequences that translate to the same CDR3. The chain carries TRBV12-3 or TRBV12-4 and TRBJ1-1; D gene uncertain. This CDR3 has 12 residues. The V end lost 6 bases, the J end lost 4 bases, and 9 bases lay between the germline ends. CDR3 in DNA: TGTGCCAGCAGCCGCGGTCCCACTGAAGCTTTCTTT. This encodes CASSRGPTEAFF.

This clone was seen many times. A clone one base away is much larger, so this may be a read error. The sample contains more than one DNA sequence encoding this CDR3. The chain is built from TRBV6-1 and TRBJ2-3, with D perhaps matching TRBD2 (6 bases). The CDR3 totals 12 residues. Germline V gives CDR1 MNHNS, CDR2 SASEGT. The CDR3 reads CASSSGADTQYF. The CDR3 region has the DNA TGCGCCAGCAGTTCGGGGGCAGATACGCAGTATTTT.

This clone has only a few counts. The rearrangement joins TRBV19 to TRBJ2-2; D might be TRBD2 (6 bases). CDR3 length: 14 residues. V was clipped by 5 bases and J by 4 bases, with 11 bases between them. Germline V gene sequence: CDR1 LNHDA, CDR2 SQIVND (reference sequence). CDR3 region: CASSPDYLTGELFF. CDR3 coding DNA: TGTGCCAGTAGTCCGGACTACCTCACCGGGGAGCTGTTTTTT.

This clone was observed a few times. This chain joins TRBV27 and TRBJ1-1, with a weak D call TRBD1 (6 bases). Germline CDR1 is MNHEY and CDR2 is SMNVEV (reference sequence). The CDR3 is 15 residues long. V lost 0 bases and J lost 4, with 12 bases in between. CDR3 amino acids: CASSLSRGAGTEAFF. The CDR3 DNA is TGTGCCAGCAGTTTATCAAGGGGGGCGGGCACTGAAGCTTTCTTT.

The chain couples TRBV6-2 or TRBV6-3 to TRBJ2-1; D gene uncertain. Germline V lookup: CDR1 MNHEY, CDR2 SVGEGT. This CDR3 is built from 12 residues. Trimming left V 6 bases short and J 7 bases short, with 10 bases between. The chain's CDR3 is CASSSSLNEQFF. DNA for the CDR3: TGTGCCAGCAGCTCGTCCCTGAATGAGCAGTTCTTC.

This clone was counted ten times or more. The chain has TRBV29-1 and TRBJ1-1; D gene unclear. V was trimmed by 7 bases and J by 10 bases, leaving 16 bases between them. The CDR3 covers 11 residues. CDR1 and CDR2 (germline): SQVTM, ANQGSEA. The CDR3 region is CSAPEGLGAFF. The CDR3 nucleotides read TGCAGCGCCCCGGAAGGTCTTGGAGCTTTCTTT.

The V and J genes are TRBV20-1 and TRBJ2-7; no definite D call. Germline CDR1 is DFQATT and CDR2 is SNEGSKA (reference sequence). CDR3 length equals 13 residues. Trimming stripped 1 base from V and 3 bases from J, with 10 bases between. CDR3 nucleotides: TGCAGTGCTAGAGGGACGGCCTTCTACGAGCAGTACTTC. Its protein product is CSARGTAFYEQYF.

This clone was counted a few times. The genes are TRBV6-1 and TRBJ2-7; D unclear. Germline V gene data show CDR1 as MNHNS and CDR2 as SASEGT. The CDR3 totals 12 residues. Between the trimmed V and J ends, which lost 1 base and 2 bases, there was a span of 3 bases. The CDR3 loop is CASSEGPYEQYF. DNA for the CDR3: TGTGCCAGCAGTGAAGGGCCCTACGAGCAGTACTTC.